One and the same sample provided the 30 T cell receptor beta chains below, sequenced in a study of Graves' ophthalmopathy and Graves' hyperthyroidism. RNA transcripts provided the template for amplifying TCR beta CDR3 regions. A first-round RT-PCR used HTBI primers, followed by a second-round multiplex PCR. TCRdb ran MiXCR on the multiplex PCR reads and lists one entry per CDR3 protein. The data show 350,000 to 400,000 distinct CDR3 sequences, 15% seen once. Specimen: peripheral blood. These receptors were taken from a woman between 18 and 29 years old with stable Graves' hyperthyroidism.

In its sample, this clonotype was seen a few times. This chain links TRBV7-9 with TRBJ1-2, with 9 bases lining up with TRBD1. This CDR3 region has 13 residues. J lost 8 bases, V lost 5 bases, and 6 bases had no gene match. The germline gives CDR1 SEHNR, CDR2 FQNEAQ (reference sequence). CDR3 amino acids: CASSEGQGGGYTF. In nucleotides, the CDR3 is TGTGCCAGCAGCGAGGGACAGGGAGGCGGCTACACCTTC.

There are a few counts of this clonotype. The chain has TRBV6-5 and TRBJ1-1; no reliable D call. Trimming cost V 4 bases and J 6 bases, with 9 bases left between them. The CDR3 is 12 residues long. The germline V gene has CDR1 MNHEY and CDR2 SVGAGI. CDR3 region: CASSSASAEAFF. The CDR3 DNA reads as TGTGCCAGCAGTTCGGCGTCGGCTGAAGCTTTCTTT.

This clonotype has just a few counts. The chain joins TRBV6-1 to TRBJ1-1, with D tentatively TRBD1 (6 bases). The CDR3 has 17 residues. V was clipped by 2 bases and J by 0 bases, with 16 bases between them. Germline-derived CDR1 and CDR2 are MNHNS and SASEGT. The DNA of the CDR3 is TGTGCCAGCAGTGAACGGGGGCCGGGACGGATGAACACTGAAGCTTTCTTT. Translating gives CASSERGPGRMNTEAFF.

This clonotype appeared many times. The V call is TRBV7-9, the J call TRBJ1-2; 7 bases are shared with TRBD1. With V trimmed by 5 bases and J by 2 bases, 14 bases remained unmatched. The CDR3 length is 17 residues. Germline values: CDR1 SEHNR, CDR2 FQNEAQ (reference sequence). CDR3 sequence: CASSAKSQGVANYGYTF. The CDR3, as DNA: TGTGCCAGCAGCGCGAAATCCCAGGGGGTAGCCAACTATGGCTACACCTTC.

This clonotype has a count of ten or more. This chain joins TRBV11-2 and TRBJ1-2; the match to TRBD1 covers 8 bases. The trim removed 0 bases at V and 8 bases at J, leaving 14 bases unmatched. The CDR3 loop spans 17 amino acids. Germline loops: CDR1 SGHAT, CDR2 FQNNGV. The DNA of the CDR3 is TGTGCCAGCAGCTTAGATGGACAGGGACGTGGAACGTGGGGCTACACCTTC. Translation: CASSLDGQGRGTWGYTF.

This clonotype was observed many times. J is TRBJ1-2 and V is TRBV27; D remains ambiguous. V was shortened by 4 bases and J by 4 bases, with 10 bases between the two germline ends. The CDR3 length is 13 residues. CDR1 and CDR2 (germline): MNHEY, SMNVEV (reference sequence). CDR3 residues: CASSSSTFYGYTF. The CDR3 bases are TGTGCCAGCAGTTCTTCCACCTTCTATGGCTACACCTTC.

This clonotype showed up just a few times. This chain uses TRBV6-5 with TRBJ2-5; 8 bases are shared with TRBD2. The CDR3 contains 15 residues. After removal of 4 bases from V and 4 bases from J, the junction contained 8 bases not matched to a gene. CDR1 and CDR2 (germline): MNHEY, SVGAGI. The CDR3: CASSFWRGAVETQYF. CDR3 nucleotides: TGTGCCAGCAGTTTTTGGCGGGGGGCCGTAGAGACCCAGTACTTC.

The CDR3 spells CSARDSRASGNTEQYF. The CDR3 DNA reads TGCAGTGCTAGAGATAGTAGGGCTAGCGGTAATACCGAGCAGTACTTC. This chain uses TRBV20-1 with TRBJ2-7; the match to TRBD2 covers 7 bases. CDR3 size: 16 residues. With V trimmed by 0 bases and J by 6 bases, 14 bases remained unmatched. The germline V gene encodes CDR1 DFQATT and CDR2 SNEGSKA (reference sequence).

This clonotype has only a few counts. The gene calls are TRBV4-2 and TRBJ1-5, with a tentative D call TRBD1 (5 bases). V lost 0 bases and J 9 bases, leaving 18 bases between the germline ends. The CDR3 spans 16 residues. Germline V lookup: CDR1 LGHNA, CDR2 YNFKEQ. The CDR3 reads CASSQDVSGVGGPQHF. The CDR3 nucleotides read TGTGCCAGCAGCCAAGATGTATCCGGGGTTGGGGGGCCCCAGCATTTT.

Worth noting for this clonotype: Given a much more abundant clone one base away, this may be a read error. No DNA is shown, since the ends of the CDR3 on it are uncertain; the CDR3 is the one TCRdb lists. The chain recombines TRBV12-3 or TRBV12-4 with TRBJ1-5. The CDR3 is 14 amino acids in total, end residues counted. CDR3 amino acids: CARSRTGLSGPQHF.

Many counts were recorded for this clonotype. The chain couples TRBV6-5 to TRBJ1-2; D is unclear. Trimming pared 4 bases from V and 4 bases from J, leaving 13 bases between. This CDR3 region has 14 residues. The V gene's germline CDR1 is MNHEY and CDR2 SVGAGI. The CDR3 here is CASSSFGSTYGYTF. The CDR3 bases are TGTGCCAGCAGTTCCTTCGGGAGCACCTATGGCTACACCTTC.

V gene TRBV5-1 combines with J gene TRBJ2-6; 10 nucleotides agree with TRBD2. The CDR3 totals 19 residues. Trimming took 0 bases from V and 1 from J; bases not matched to a gene: 7. In germline, CDR1 is SGHRS, CDR2 YFSETQ. Here the CDR3 DNA reads TGCGCCAGCAGCTTGGTTAGCGGGGGGCCTGGATCTGGGGCCAACGTCCTGACTTTC. Residues: CASSLVSGGPGSGANVLTF.

The genes are TRBV19 and TRBJ2-2; TRBD1 matches 10 bases. V lost 7 bases, J lost 4 bases, and 6 bases stayed unmatched. CDR3 size: 15 residues. Germline CDR1 reads LNHDA; CDR2 reads SQIVND (reference sequence). CDR3 DNA sequence: TGTGCCAGTAATGGGGACAGGGGTCGCACCGGGGAGCTGTTTTTT. It specifies CASNGDRGRTGELFF.

As to this clonotype: It may be a read error: a sequence one base away is much more abundant. The CDR3 coding sequence is TGTGTCAGCCGGGATGGAGACAGGGGCCACGAGCAGTACTTC. As protein: CVSRDGDRGHEQYF. This sequence joins TRBV2 and TRBJ2-7, with TRBD1 matching over 8 bases. The CDR3 runs to 14 residues. CDR1 and CDR2 (germline): SNHLY, FYNNEI.

The chain couples TRBV12-5 to TRBJ2-7; D is unclear. V was clipped by 1 base and J by 3 bases, with 4 bases between them. The CDR3 totals 12 residues. CDR1 and CDR2 (germline): LGHNT, FRNRAP. In nucleotides, the CDR3 is TGTGCTAGTGGTTTGGAGTACTACGAGCAGTACTTC. Its protein is CASGLEYYEQYF.

This clonotype was observed at least ten times. The V and J genes are TRBV15 and TRBJ2-5; no clear D. The V gene's germline CDR1 is LNHNV and CDR2 YYDKDF (reference sequence). The CDR3 consists of 13 residues. V lost 1 base to trimming and J lost 5 bases, with 8 bases between them. The CDR3 here is CATSRVMAETQYF. Written as DNA, the CDR3 is TGTGCCACCAGCAGAGTAATGGCGGAGACCCAGTACTTC.

This sequence joins TRBV6-1 and TRBJ2-5; 7 bases map to TRBD1. The CDR3 has 15 residues. V dropped 3 bases and J dropped 1; count of bases not matched to a gene: 5. Per germline, CDR1 MNHNS and CDR2 SASEGT. CDR3 amino acids: CASSDRGQRQETQYF. CDR3 DNA sequence: TGTGCCAGCAGTGATCGGGGACAGCGCCAAGAGACCCAGTACTTC.

Ten or more counts support this clonotype. The chain is built from TRBV11-2 and TRBJ2-7; perhaps TRBD1 as D (5 bases). This CDR3 contains 12 residues. Germline V gene sequence: CDR1 SGHAT, CDR2 FQNNGV. Trimming cost V 8 bases and J 2 bases, with 10 bases left between them. This chain's CDR3 is CASRDRPYEQYF. The CDR3 bases are TGTGCCAGCCGAGACAGACCCTACGAGCAGTACTTC. The full variable domain, in which reference TRBV11-2 and TRBJ2-7 provide the parts outside the CDR3, is EAGVAQSPRYKIIEKRQSVAFWCNPISGHATLYWYQQILGQGPKLLIQFQNNGVVDDSQLPKDRFSAERLKGVDSTLKIQPAKLEDSAVYLCASRDRPYEQYFGPGTRLTVT.

This clonotype has only a few counts. The chain links TRBV5-1 to TRBJ1-3; 7 bases fit TRBD1. The germline CDR1 and CDR2 sequences are SGHRS and YFSETQ. This CDR3 is 15 amino acids long. The J segment lost 0 bases and the V segment lost 4 bases, leaving 4 bases of the junction unmatched. The CDR3 loop is CASSPDRISGNTIYF. In DNA, the CDR3 is TGCGCCAGCAGCCCGGACAGGATCTCTGGAAACACCATATATTTT. Filled out from reference TRBV5-1 and TRBJ1-3, the complete variable domain reads KAGVTQTPRYLIKTRGQQVTLSCSPISGHRSVSWYQQTPGQGLQFLFEYFSETQRNKGNFPGRFSGRQFSNSRSEMNVSTLELGDSALYLCASSPDRISGNTIYFGEGSWLTVV.

The rearrangement links TRBV6-2 or TRBV6-3 to TRBJ1-5; 8 positions agree with TRBD1. The CDR3 has 20 amino acids. V trimming: 0 bases; J trimming: 4 bases; junction bases outside the gene matches: 17. The germline V gene has CDR1 MNHEY and CDR2 SVGEGT. The CDR3 DNA is TGTGCCAGCAGTTACTCGATCACTGGACAGGGCGCGGGGGGGAATCAGCCCCAGCATTTT. This gives the protein CASSYSITGQGAGGNQPQHF.

In its sample, this clonotype was seen many times. The V gene is TRBV12-3 or TRBV12-4, the J gene TRBJ1-2, with TRBD1 matching 7 bases. V was pared by 8 bases and J by 8 bases, with 8 bases of the junction left unmatched. The CDR3 loop spans 12 amino acids. For the CDR3, the DNA is TGTGCCAGCGGGGACAGTCAAAGGGGCTACACCTTC. This gives the protein CASGDSQRGYTF.

This clonotype was found many times. This chain links TRBV6-2 or TRBV6-3 with TRBJ2-7, with 9 bases aligning to TRBD1. V shed 2 bases and J 4 bases; nucleotides not matched to a gene: 6. Germline V gene sequence: CDR1 MNHEY, CDR2 SVGEGT. The CDR3 consists of 15 residues. In DNA, the CDR3 is TGTGCCAGCAGTTACCGAGGACAGGGGAGGTACGAGCAGTACTTC. Its protein is CASSYRGQGRYEQYF.

V and J are TRBV7-8 and TRBJ1-2, with 9 nucleotides matching TRBD1. The CDR3 is made up of 12 amino acids. V shed 7 bases and J 7 bases; nucleotides not matched to a gene: 4. In germline, CDR1 is SGHVS, CDR2 FQNEAQ. Here the CDR3 DNA reads TGTGCCAGCAAGGGGACAGGGTCTGGCTACACCTTC. Protein product: CASKGTGSGYTF.

In this sample, this clonotype turned up many times. The chain couples TRBV18 to TRBJ2-3, with a tentative D call TRBD2 (6 bases). Germline V gene data show CDR1 as KGHSH and CDR2 as LQKENI. This CDR3 contains 15 residues. With 3 bases removed from V and 1 base from J, the gap between germline ends came to 11 bases. CDR3 amino acids: CASSPERAGTDTQYF. The CDR3 coding sequence is TGTGCCAGCTCACCGGAGCGGGCTGGCACAGATACGCAGTATTTT.

This clonotype was detected many times. This rearrangement joins TRBV10-3 to TRBJ2-2; D uncertain. Germline V gene data show CDR1 as ENHRY and CDR2 as SYGVKD. This CDR3 has 13 residues. Between the trimmed V and J ends, which lost 8 bases and 1 base, there was a span of 8 bases. CDR3 residues: CAIGPENTGELFF. As DNA, the CDR3 is TGTGCCATCGGGCCCGAGAACACCGGGGAGCTGTTTTTT.

The chain joins TRBV18 to TRBJ2-7, with TRBD1 matching 8 bases. With V trimmed by 3 bases and J by 10 bases, 8 bases remained unmatched. Germline values: CDR1 KGHSH, CDR2 LQKENI. The CDR3 contains 13 residues. Written as DNA, the CDR3 is TGTGCCAGCTCACCGAAGCAGGGGGCGCATCAGTACTTC. Translation gives CASSPKQGAHQYF.

This clonotype was seen a few times. The chain couples TRBV5-1 to TRBJ2-5, with D possibly TRBD2 on 5 matching bases. CDR3 length equals 15 residues. Per germline, CDR1 SGHRS and CDR2 YFSETQ. Trimming cost V 4 bases and J 2 bases, with 15 bases left between them. In nucleotides, the CDR3 is TGCGCCAGCAGCCCCCCCTTGGGAGATCAAGAGACCCAGTACTTC. It specifies CASSPPLGDQETQYF.

V and J are TRBV6-1 and TRBJ2-7, with D maybe TRBD1 (6 bases). The CDR3 runs to 14 residues. Looked up from germline, CDR1 is MNHNS and CDR2 is SASEGT. Trimming stripped 6 bases from V and 4 bases from J, with 16 bases between. In nucleotides, the CDR3 is TGTGCCAGCAGCTTGACAGGCACTTTGTACGAGCAGTACTTC. This translates into CASSLTGTLYEQYF.

This clonotype was counted only a few times. The rearrangement uses TRBV7-9 and TRBJ1-2; the D gene is possibly TRBD1 (6 bases). The CDR3 sequence is 13 residues long. Between the trimmed V and J ends, which lost 1 base and 6 bases, there was a span of 9 bases. In germline, CDR1 is SEHNR, CDR2 FQNEAQ (reference sequence). CDR3 protein: CASSLDAGDGYTF. In nucleotides, the CDR3 is TGTGCCAGCAGCTTAGATGCAGGGGATGGCTACACCTTC. Full variable domain (missing parts from reference TRBV7-9 and TRBJ1-2): DTGVSQNPRHKITKRGQNVTFRCDPISEHNRLYWYRQTLGQGPEFLTYFQNEAQLEKSRLLSDRFSAERPKGSFSTLEIQRTEQGDSAMYLCASSLDAGDGYTFGSGTRLTVV.

This clonotype was observed many times. The chain couples TRBV13 to TRBJ1-2; TRBD1 is a possible D gene (5 bases). CDR1 is PRHDT and CDR2 is FYEKMQ in the germline V gene (reference sequence). Between the trimmed V and J ends, which lost 1 base and 1 base, there was a span of 7 bases. This CDR3 region has 14 residues. CDR3: CASSLAGHNYGYTF. The CDR3 nucleotides are TGTGCCAGCAGCTTAGCAGGACATAACTATGGCTACACCTTC.